This entry describes one TCR beta chain. The entry originates in a study of blood T cell repertoires in COVID-19. Study-level background: Whether acute or convalescent, the COVID-19 samples came from the United States, Italy and Spain. Sample material is recorded as cDNA or gDNA derived from T cells, B-cell-depleted T cells, or PBMCs.

The CDR3 length is 15 residues. Germline loops: CDR1 SGHRS, CDR2 YFSETQ. The junction had 3 bases not matched to a gene; V was cut back by 4 bases and J by 6 bases. Original processing methods: Estimation of nucleated cell counts was performed using reference gene primer amplification. Profiling relied on immunoSEQ multiplex PCR, and the TCRdb table lists in-frame clones only, not all of them. V and J calls plus clone size are reproduced from that table; the DNA served to infer D and trimming. The sample lists 120,000 to 150,000 clones, roughly 84% occurring once. The source material was peripheral blood. The V call is TRBV5-1, the J call TRBJ2-4, with 14 bases lining up with TRBD2. The sequence came from a human donor in a cohort sampled during active COVID-19. The CDR3 region has the DNA TGCGCCAGCAGCCGACTAGCGGGAGGGAGAAACATTCAGTACTTC. It yields the protein CASSRLAGGRNIQYF.